This TCR beta chain came from a study of PD-L1 blockade in urothelial cancer. Turning to the study itself: Analyses used blood from 3 weeks (second dose) and 6 weeks after treatment start.

Trimming cost V 8 bases and J 4 bases, with 14 bases left between them. The CDR3 is 12 amino acids. CDR1 and CDR2 from the germline V gene are SQVTM and ANQGSEA. As concerns this clone: Its target is not known.

The assay was immunoSEQ multiplex PCR, and TCRdb's table has in-frame clones only and misses some. The repertoire has 95,000 or so clones, roughly 84% of them found once; the top ten carry 2% to 2.5%. The sample's time point: pretreatment peripheral blood. Patients had locally advanced or metastatic urothelial carcinoma. Study-level points and caveats: Durable benefit was linked to greater 3-week expansion of tumor-associated blood clones.

This receptor was taken from a man in his fifties or sixties with urothelial cancer. This chain links TRBV29-1 with TRBJ1-1, with D perhaps TRBD1 (5 bases). The specimen comprised PBMCs, sampled around atezolizumab (anti-PD-L1) treatment. CDR3 in amino acids: CSYRGTSTEAFF. The DNA of the CDR3 is TGCAGCTACCGGGGGACGAGCACTGAAGCTTTCTTT.